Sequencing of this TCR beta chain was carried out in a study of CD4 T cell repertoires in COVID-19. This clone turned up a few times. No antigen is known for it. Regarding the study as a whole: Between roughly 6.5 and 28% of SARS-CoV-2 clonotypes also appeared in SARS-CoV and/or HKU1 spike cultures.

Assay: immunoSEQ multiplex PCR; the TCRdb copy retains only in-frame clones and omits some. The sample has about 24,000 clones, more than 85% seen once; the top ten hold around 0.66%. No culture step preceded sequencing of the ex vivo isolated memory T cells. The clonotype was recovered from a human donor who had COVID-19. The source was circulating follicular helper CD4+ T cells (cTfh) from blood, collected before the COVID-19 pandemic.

The CDR3 DNA follows: TGCGCCAGCGGACAGGGGTTCGGGCAGCCCCAGCATTTT. Translation gives CASGQGFGQPQHF. The chain is built from TRBV10-1 and TRBJ1-5, with 9 bases aligning to TRBD1. The V gene end was trimmed by 8 bases and the J gene end by 7 bases; junction bases not matched to a gene: 6. This CDR3 region has 13 residues. CDR1 is WNHNN, CDR2 SYGVQD, per germline (reference sequence).